This T cell receptor (beta chain) was identified during a study of CD8 T cells in ankylosing spondylitis. Trimming pared 0 bases from V and 6 bases from J, leaving 10 bases between. The CDR3 is 14 amino acids. In germline, CDR1 is WSHSY, CDR2 SAAADI. A word on this clonotype: Its antigen remains unknown.

TCRdb passed the 5' RACE reads through MiXCR, listing each CDR3 protein once. The data contain a few hundred thousand distinct CDR3 sequences, 12% of them seen just once; the ten biggest clones take up nearly 7%. Study-level points and caveats: What appeared characteristic of ankylosing spondylitis blood was a TCR beta motif of fewer than ten highly homologous variants. Some of the motif variants had earlier been found in reactive arthritis patients' fluid and blood.

The chain links TRBV10-2 to TRBJ2-3; D call uncertain. The TCR was taken from a male donor with ankylosing spondylitis. The sequencing sample was made of blood, either unsorted or a sorted T cell fraction (not recorded which). For the CDR3, the DNA is TGCGCCAGCAGTGAGTCGACGGTCGGGGATACGCAGTATTTT. It specifies CASSESTVGDTQYF.